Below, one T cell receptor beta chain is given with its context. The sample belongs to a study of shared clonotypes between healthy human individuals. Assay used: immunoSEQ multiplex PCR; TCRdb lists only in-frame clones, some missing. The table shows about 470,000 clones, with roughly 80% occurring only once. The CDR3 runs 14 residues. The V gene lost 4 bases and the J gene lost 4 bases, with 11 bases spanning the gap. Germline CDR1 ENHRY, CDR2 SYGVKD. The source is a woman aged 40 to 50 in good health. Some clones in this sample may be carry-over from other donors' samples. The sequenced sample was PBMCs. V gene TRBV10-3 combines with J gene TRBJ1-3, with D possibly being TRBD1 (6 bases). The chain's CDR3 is CAISVGGLGNTIYF. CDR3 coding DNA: TGTGCCATCAGTGTGGGGGGGCTCGGAAACACCATATATTTT.